This T cell receptor (beta chain) was sequenced in a study of blood T cells in healthy people across ages. A second PCR of 7 to 11 cycles used a sample-barcoded 5' primer and a J-beta primer mix. MiXCR, run by TCRdb on the 5' RACE reads, gives a single entry per CDR3 protein. The data show 710,000 or so distinct CDR3 sequences, about a fifth seen once. Germline CDR1 and CDR2: MNHEY and SVGEGT. The V end lost 2 bases, the J end lost 10 bases, and 21 bases lay between the germline ends. The CDR3 has 16 residues. Sequenced material: blood. The chain uses TRBV6-2 or TRBV6-3 and TRBJ2-1; D is perhaps TRBD2 (5 bases). The receptor comes from a man between 65 and 79 years old in good health. The CDR3 sequence is CASSYRAAGLAREQFF. CDR3 nucleotide sequence: TGTGCCAGCAGTTACCGGGCAGCCGGATTAGCGAGGGAGCAGTTCTTC.